What follows is one TCR beta chain and its context. Its antigen is unknown. The data originate from a study of shared clonotypes between healthy human individuals. Study outcomes and limitations: Estimated richness was generally greater in naive than memory subsets. In this cohort, only blood was sampled, and tissue repertoires likely differ.

Sequencing was performed with immunoSEQ multiplex PCR; in TCRdb, only in-frame clones are kept and a portion is missing. The repertoire includes millions of clones, approximately 95% of them detected once, and 0.35% to 0.5% sits in the top ten. Sequenced sample: naive CD4+ T cells from PBMCs. Subset indicated: CD45RA+ positively selected. The TCR sequence derives from a man aged 18 to 35 in good health. Some clones in this sample may be carry-over from other donors' samples.

The CDR3 is CASSGGGISNTGELFF. CDR3 DNA: TGCGCCAGCAGCGGGGGTGGGATATCGAACACCGGGGAGCTGTTTTTT. The chain employs TRBV5-1 and TRBJ2-2; D may be TRBD1 or TRBD2 (5 bases each). This CDR3 contains 16 residues. CDR1 SGHRS and CDR2 YFSETQ come from the germline V gene. The V end lost 4 bases, the J end lost 0 bases, and 13 bases lay between the germline ends. Using reference TRBV5-1 and TRBJ2-2 for the parts outside the CDR3, the full variable domain is KAGVTQTPRYLIKTRGQQVTLSCSPISGHRSVSWYQQTPGQGLQFLFEYFSETQRNKGNFPGRFSGRQFSNSRSEMNVSTLELGDSALYLCASSGGGISNTGELFFGEGSRLTVL.